This is a list of T cell receptor beta chains from one sample in a study of beta chain features in type 1 diabetes. Sequenced by immunoSEQ multiplex PCR; TCRdb stores in-frame clones only, minus some. The data contain some 270,000 clones, under 8.5% of them singletons. The sequenced sample consisted of central memory CD4+ T cells from blood. The receptors derive from a woman aged 18 to 35 in good health. Each CDR3 is given with its conserved first and last residue. A D gene is named only where the DNA matches it firmly. Some rows mark clone size as missing; the rest say once, few, many or name a class of expanded clone.

D: NA
V: TRBV9
size: few
length: 16
J: TRBJ2-1
DNA: TGTGCCAGCAGCGTGTGGTCTGACTCCGCCTACAATGAGCAGTTCTTC
CDR3: CASSVWSDSAYNEQFF

D: NA
V: TRBV5-1
size: few
length: 15
J: TRBJ1-6
DNA: TGCGCCAGCACTCGAAACGGGCGGGATAATTCACCCCTCCACTTT
CDR3: CASTRNGRDNSPLHF

D: NA
V: TRBV9
size: few
length: 18
J: TRBJ2-2
DNA: TGTGCCAGCAGCGTAGATAGCAGGAGCCTTAGAGGGACCGGGGAGCTGTTTTTT
CDR3: CASSVDSRSLRGTGELFF

D: NA
V: TRBV5-6
size: NA
length: 15
J: TRBJ2-3
DNA: TGTGCCAGCAGCTTGTCCGGCAGATACACAGATACGCAGTATTTT
CDR3: CASSLSGRYTDTQYF

D: NA
V: TRBV6-5
size: NA
length: 12
J: TRBJ2-3
DNA: TGTGCCAGCAGTGCGGGCTTTGGTACGCAGTATTTT
CDR3: CASSAGFGTQYF

D: NA
V: TRBV19
size: few
length: 14
J: TRBJ2-1
DNA: TGTGCCAGTAGTATGCGGCAGGGGCACGGTGAGCAGTTCTTC
CDR3: CASSMRQGHGEQFF

D: NA
V: TRBV11-2
size: few
length: 14
J: TRBJ2-5
DNA: TGTGCCAGCAGCTACCATGCCCCACAAGAGACCCAGTACTTC
CDR3: CASSYHAPQETQYF

D: NA
V: TRBV10-3
size: NA
length: 14
J: TRBJ2-1
DNA: TGTGCCATCAGTGAGGCAGGGGACTACAATGAGCAGTTCTTC
CDR3: CAISEAGDYNEQFF

D: NA
V: TRBV28
size: NA
length: 12
J: TRBJ1-1
DNA: TGTGCCAGCAGCCGGGGGAGGACTCGGGCTTTCTTT
CDR3: CASSRGRTRAFF

D: NA
V: TRBV6-6
size: few
length: 13
J: TRBJ2-1
DNA: TGTGCCAGCAGTCGGGACCTCGTGGATGAGCAGTTCTTC
CDR3: CASSRDLVDEQFF

D: TRBD2
V: TRBV7-2
size: few
length: 15
J: TRBJ2-1
DNA: TGTGCCAGCAGCTTGACTAGCGGGGTGGTGGATGAGCAGTTCTTC
CDR3: CASSLTSGVVDEQFF

D: NA
V: TRBV6-5
size: few
length: 13
J: TRBJ2-6
DNA: TGTGCCAGCACCTTTCCTGGGGCCAACGTCCTGACTTTC
CDR3: CASTFPGANVLTF

D: TRBD2
V: TRBV15
size: few
length: 14
J: TRBJ2-1
DNA: TGTGCCACCAGCAGGGGACTAGCGGGAAATGAGCAGTTCTTC
CDR3: CATSRGLAGNEQFF

D: NA
V: TRBV11-2
size: few
length: 16
J: TRBJ2-7
DNA: TGTGCCAGCAGCTTCCGCCTCTCGGGACGGGCCTACGAGCAGTACTTC
CDR3: CASSFRLSGRAYEQYF

D: NA
V: TRBV29-1
size: NA
length: 15
J: TRBJ2-1
DNA: TGCAGCGTTGAAGGCGGGGTCCGGCTTCGGAATGAGCAGTTCTTC
CDR3: CSVEGGVRLRNEQFF

D: TRBD1
V: TRBV5-1
size: NA
length: 14
J: TRBJ2-5
DNA: TGCGCCAGCAGTTCAATGACAGGGTTAGAGACCCAGTACTTC
CDR3: CASSSMTGLETQYF

D: NA
V: TRBV7-2
size: many
length: 13
J: TRBJ2-5
DNA: TGTGCCAGTAAAGTGGGGCCCCAAGAGACCCAGTACTTC
CDR3: CASKVGPQETQYF

D: TRBD1
V: TRBV6-4
size: NA
length: 16
J: TRBJ2-7
DNA: TGTGCCAGCCTTACCGTTCCCGGGACAGCCTTGGGGGAGCAGTACTTC
CDR3: CASLTVPGTALGEQYF

D: NA
V: TRBV7-2
size: NA
length: 16
J: TRBJ1-5
DNA: TGTGCCAGCAGCTTAGCGACGGGAATGGGTAATCAGCCCCAGCATTTT
CDR3: CASSLATGMGNQPQHF

D: NA
V: TRBV19
size: NA
length: 13
J: TRBJ2-5
DNA: TGTGCCACAAAGGGACATGGAGGGGAGACCCAGTACTTC
CDR3: CATKGHGGETQYF

D: NA
V: TRBV7-9
size: few
length: 14
J: TRBJ1-3
DNA: TGTGCCAGCACCGCCACCAACTCTGGAAACACCATATATTTT
CDR3: CASTATNSGNTIYF

D: NA
V: TRBV11-3
size: NA
length: 17
J: TRBJ2-4
DNA: TGTGCCAGCAGCTTAGATCTGGCAACCCGCACCAAAAACATTCAGTACTTC
CDR3: CASSLDLATRTKNIQYF

D: TRBD1
V: TRBV4-1
size: NA
length: 12
J: TRBJ2-5
DNA: TGCGCCAGCAGCCAACCCCCGGGACAGCCGTACTTC
CDR3: CASSQPPGQPYF

D: NA
V: TRBV11-2
size: few
length: 13
J: TRBJ2-2
DNA: TGTGCCAGCAGCTGGCAGAGCACCGGGGAGCTGTTTTTT
CDR3: CASSWQSTGELFF

D: TRBD1
V: TRBV5-1
size: many
length: 14
J: TRBJ1-5
DNA: TGCGCCAGCAGCGAAACGACAGGGGGCAGAGCCCAGCATTTT
CDR3: CASSETTGGRAQHF

D: NA
V: TRBV7-8
size: few
length: 16
J: TRBJ1-4
DNA: TGTGCCAGCAGCCTTAGCCGACAGAAACCAAATGAAAAACTGTTTTTT
CDR3: CASSLSRQKPNEKLFF

D: NA
V: TRBV7-9
size: NA
length: 16
J: TRBJ2-4
DNA: TGTGCCAGCAGCTTGCCCCAGGATTTAGCCAAAAACATTCAGTACTTC
CDR3: CASSLPQDLAKNIQYF

D: NA
V: TRBV29-1
size: few
length: 14
J: TRBJ1-2
DNA: TGCAGCGGCAGACTTCTCGACAGGTGGGGGGGCTACACCTTC
CDR3: CSGRLLDRWGGYTF

D: TRBD1
V: TRBV29-1
size: few
length: 10
J: TRBJ1-1
DNA: TGCAGCGTCCGGGACAGCCAAGCTTTCTTT
CDR3: CSVRDSQAFF

D: NA
V: TRBV29-1
size: NA
length: 12
J: TRBJ2-7
DNA: TGCAGCGTTGACGGGGACTCCTACGAGCAGTACTTC
CDR3: CSVDGDSYEQYF

D: NA
V: TRBV28
size: NA
length: 14
J: TRBJ1-1
DNA: TGTGCCAGCAGGAAGGGAGGTATGTTGGCTGAAGCTTTCTTT
CDR3: CASRKGGMLAEAFF

D: NA
V: TRBV28
size: NA
length: 13
J: TRBJ1-1
DNA: TGTGCCAGCAGTTCTACCCTGAACACTGAAGCTTTCTTT
CDR3: CASSSTLNTEAFF

D: TRBD1
V: TRBV28
size: NA
length: 14
J: TRBJ1-2
DNA: TGTGCCAGCAGTGCCCCGGGACAGAGCTATGGCTACACCTTC
CDR3: CASSAPGQSYGYTF

D: NA
V: TRBV30
size: few
length: 14
J: TRBJ1-5
DNA: TGTGCCTGGAGTGCGGGGTATAGCAATCAGCCCCAGCATTTT
CDR3: CAWSAGYSNQPQHF

D: NA
V: TRBV15
size: NA
length: 17
J: TRBJ2-1
DNA: TGTGCCACCAGCAGAGTCCCCTACCCCGTATCGCACAATGAGCAGTTCTTC
CDR3: CATSRVPYPVSHNEQFF

D: NA
V: TRBV7-9
size: few
length: 14
J: TRBJ1-1
DNA: TGTGCCAGCAGCTTAAATGGGGCAGGGGAAGAAGCTTTCTTT
CDR3: CASSLNGAGEEAFF

D: TRBD1
V: TRBV5-1
size: many
length: 13
J: TRBJ2-1
DNA: TGCGCCAGCAAAGAGACAGGGTCCAATGAGCAGTTCTTC
CDR3: CASKETGSNEQFF

D: NA
V: TRBV7-6
size: few
length: 13
J: TRBJ2-7
DNA: TGTGCCAGCAGCTTACCCCCAGCTTCCGAGCAGTACTTC
CDR3: CASSLPPASEQYF

D: NA
V: TRBV2
size: few
length: 13
J: TRBJ2-3
DNA: TGTGCCAGCAAAACTACCGGGACAGATACGCAGTATTTT
CDR3: CASKTTGTDTQYF

D: TRBD2
V: TRBV18
size: NA
length: 16
J: TRBJ2-5
DNA: TGTGCCAGCTCACCACAGCCTAGCGGGAATGTTGAGACCCAGTACTTC
CDR3: CASSPQPSGNVETQYF